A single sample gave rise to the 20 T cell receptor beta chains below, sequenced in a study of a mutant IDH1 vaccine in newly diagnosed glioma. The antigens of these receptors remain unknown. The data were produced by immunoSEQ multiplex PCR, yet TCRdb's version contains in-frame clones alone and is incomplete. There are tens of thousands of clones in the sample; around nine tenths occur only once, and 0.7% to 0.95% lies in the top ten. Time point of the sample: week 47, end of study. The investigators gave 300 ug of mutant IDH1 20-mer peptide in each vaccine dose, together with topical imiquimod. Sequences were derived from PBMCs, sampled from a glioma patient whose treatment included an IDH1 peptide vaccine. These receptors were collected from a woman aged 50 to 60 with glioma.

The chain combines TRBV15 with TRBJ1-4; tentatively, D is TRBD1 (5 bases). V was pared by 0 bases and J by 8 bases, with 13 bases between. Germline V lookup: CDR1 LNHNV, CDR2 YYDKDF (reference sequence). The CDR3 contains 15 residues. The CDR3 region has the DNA TGTGCCACCAGCAGAGATCCGAGGGGTGGGGAAAAACTGTTTTTT. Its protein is CATSRDPRGGEKLFF. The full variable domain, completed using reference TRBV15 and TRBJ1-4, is DAMVIQNPRYQVTQFGKPVTLSCSQTLNHNVMYWYQQKSSQAPKLLFHYYDKDFNNEADTPDNFQSRRPNTSFCFLDIRSPGLGDTAMYLCATSRDPRGGEKLFFGSGTQLSVL.

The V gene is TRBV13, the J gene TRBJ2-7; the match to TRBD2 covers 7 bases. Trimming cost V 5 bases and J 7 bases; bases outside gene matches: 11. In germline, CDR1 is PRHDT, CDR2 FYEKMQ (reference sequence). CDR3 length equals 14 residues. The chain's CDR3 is CASSPREALREQYF. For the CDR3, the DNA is TGTGCCAGCAGCCCCCGGGAGGCCCTTAGGGAGCAGTACTTC.

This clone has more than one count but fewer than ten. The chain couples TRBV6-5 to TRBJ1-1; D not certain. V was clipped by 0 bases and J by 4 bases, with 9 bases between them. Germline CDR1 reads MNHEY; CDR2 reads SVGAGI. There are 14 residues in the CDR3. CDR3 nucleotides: TGTGCCAGCAGTTACTCGAAGGGTGTCACTGAAGCTTTCTTT. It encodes CASSYSKGVTEAFF.

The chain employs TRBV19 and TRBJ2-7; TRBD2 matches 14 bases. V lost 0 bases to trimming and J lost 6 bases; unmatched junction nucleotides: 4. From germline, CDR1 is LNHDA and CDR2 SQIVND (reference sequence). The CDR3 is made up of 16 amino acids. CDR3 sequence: CASSIDGGTSGGEQYF. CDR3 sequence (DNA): TGTGCCAGTAGTATAGATGGCGGGACTAGCGGGGGCGAGCAGTACTTC.

Written as DNA, the CDR3 is TGTGCCAGCAGTGAATACTCCACTCGGTACTATGGCTACACCTTC. This gives the protein CASSEYSTRYYGYTF. The chain combines TRBV6-1 with TRBJ1-2, with no clear D. With 2 bases removed from V and 3 bases from J, the gap between germline ends came to 13 bases. The germline V gene encodes CDR1 MNHNS and CDR2 SASEGT. This CDR3 comprises 15 residues.

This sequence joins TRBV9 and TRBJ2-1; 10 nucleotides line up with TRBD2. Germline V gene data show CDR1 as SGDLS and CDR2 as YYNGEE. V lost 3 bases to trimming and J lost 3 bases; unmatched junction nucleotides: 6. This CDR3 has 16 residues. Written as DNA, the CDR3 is TGTGCCAGCAGCGCGACTACTAGCGGGATCTACAATGAGCAGTTCTTC. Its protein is CASSATTSGIYNEQFF.

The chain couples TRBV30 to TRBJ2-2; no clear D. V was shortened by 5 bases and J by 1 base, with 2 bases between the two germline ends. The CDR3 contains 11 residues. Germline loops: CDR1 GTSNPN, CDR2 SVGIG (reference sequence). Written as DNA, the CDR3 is TGTGCCTGGGAGAACACCGGGGAGCTGTTTTTT. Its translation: CAWENTGELFF.

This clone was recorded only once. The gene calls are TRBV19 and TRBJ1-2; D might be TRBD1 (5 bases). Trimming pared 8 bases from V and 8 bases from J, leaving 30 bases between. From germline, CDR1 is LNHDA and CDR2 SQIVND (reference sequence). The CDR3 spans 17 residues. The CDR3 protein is CASSLHRGQDERRGYTF. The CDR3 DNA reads TGTGCCAGTTCCCTCCACCGGGGCCAGGATGAGAGGCGCGGCTACACCTTC.

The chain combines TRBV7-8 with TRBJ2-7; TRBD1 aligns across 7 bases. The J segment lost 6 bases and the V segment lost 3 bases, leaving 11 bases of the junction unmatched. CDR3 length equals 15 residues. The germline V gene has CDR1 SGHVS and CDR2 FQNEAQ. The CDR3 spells CASSFYDRENSEQYF. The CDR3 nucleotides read TGTGCCAGCAGCTTCTATGACAGGGAGAACTCCGAGCAGTACTTC.

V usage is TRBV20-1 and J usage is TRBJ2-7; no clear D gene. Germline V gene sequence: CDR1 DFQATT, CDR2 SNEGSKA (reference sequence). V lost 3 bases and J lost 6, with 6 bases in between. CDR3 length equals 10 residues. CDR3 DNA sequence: TGCAGTGCTAGTAACCCCGAGCAGTACTTC. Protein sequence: CSASNPEQYF.

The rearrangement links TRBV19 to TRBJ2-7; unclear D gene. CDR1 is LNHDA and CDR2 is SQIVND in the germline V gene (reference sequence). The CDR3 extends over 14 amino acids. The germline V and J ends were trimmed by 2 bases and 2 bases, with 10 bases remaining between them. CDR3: CASSISHLTYEQYF. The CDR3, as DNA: TGTGCCAGTAGTATATCCCATCTTACCTACGAGCAGTACTTC.

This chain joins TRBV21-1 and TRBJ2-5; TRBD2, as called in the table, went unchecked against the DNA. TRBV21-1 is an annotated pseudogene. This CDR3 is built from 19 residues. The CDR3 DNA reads TGTGCCAGCAGCAAAGAATATTGGGCTAGCGGGGGGAGATTGGGGACCCAGTACTTC. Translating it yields CASSKEYWASGGRLGTQYF.

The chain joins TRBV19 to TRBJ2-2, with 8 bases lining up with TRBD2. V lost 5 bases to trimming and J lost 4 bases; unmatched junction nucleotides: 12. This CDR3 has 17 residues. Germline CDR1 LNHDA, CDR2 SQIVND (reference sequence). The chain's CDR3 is CASSPIGGEVLTGELFF. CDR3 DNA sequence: TGTGCCAGTAGTCCCATCGGGGGGGAGGTTCTCACCGGGGAGCTGTTTTTT.

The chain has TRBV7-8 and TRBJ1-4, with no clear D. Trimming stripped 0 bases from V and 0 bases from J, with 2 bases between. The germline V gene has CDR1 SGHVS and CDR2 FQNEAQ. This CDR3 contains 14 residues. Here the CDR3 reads CASSLASTNEKLFF. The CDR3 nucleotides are TGTGCCAGCAGCTTAGCGTCAACTAATGAAAAACTGTTTTTT.

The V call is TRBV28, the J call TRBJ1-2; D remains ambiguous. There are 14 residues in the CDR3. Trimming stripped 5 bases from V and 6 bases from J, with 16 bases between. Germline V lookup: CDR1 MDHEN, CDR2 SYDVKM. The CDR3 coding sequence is TGTGCCAGCAGTGCATTCCCCGAAGTAGATGGCTACACCTTC. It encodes CASSAFPEVDGYTF.

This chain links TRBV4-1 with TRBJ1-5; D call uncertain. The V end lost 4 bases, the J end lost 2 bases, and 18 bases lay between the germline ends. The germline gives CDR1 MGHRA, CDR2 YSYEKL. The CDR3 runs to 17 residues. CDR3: CASSLISPGIGNQPQHF. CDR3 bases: TGCGCCAGCAGCCTTATTTCCCCCGGGATCGGCAATCAGCCCCAGCATTTT.

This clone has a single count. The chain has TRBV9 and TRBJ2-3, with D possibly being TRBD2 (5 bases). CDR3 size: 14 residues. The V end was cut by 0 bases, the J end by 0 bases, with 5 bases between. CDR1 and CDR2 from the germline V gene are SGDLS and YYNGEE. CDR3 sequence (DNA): TGTGCCAGCAGCGTAGGCGGGAGCACAGATACGCAGTATTTT. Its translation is CASSVGGSTDTQYF. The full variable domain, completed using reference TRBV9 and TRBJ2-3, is DSGVTQTPKHLITATGQRVTLRCSPRSGDLSVYWYQQSLDQGLQFLIQYYNGEERAKGNILERFSAQQFPDLHSELNLSSLELGDSALYFCASSVGGSTDTQYFGPGTRLTVL.

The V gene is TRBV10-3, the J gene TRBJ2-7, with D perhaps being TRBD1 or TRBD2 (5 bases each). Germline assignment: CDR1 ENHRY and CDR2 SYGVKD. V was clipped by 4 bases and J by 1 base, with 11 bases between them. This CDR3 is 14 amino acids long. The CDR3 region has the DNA TGTGCCATCAGTGGCCGGGACGGTTCCTACGAGCAGTACTTC. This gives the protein CAISGRDGSYEQYF.

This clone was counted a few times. The CDR3 region has the DNA TGTGCCAGCTCACCTCAGGGTGTCACCGGGGAGCTGTTTTTT. It codes for CASSPQGVTGELFF. This chain links TRBV18 with TRBJ2-2; weak D call: TRBD1 (5 bases). The V end was cut by 3 bases, the J end by 4 bases, with 9 bases between. The CDR3 is 14 residues long. Germline V gives CDR1 KGHSH, CDR2 LQKENI.

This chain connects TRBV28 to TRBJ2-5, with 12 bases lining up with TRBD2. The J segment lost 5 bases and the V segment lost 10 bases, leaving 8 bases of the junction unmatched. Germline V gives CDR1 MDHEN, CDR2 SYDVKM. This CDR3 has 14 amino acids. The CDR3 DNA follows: TGTGCCACCCTAGCGGGAGGGCAGACGGAGACCCAGTACTTC. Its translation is CATLAGGQTETQYF.